This TCR beta chain was sequenced in a study of blood T cell repertoires in COVID-19. In the study overall: PBMCs, B-cell-depleted T cells, or T cells provided the cDNA or gDNA that made up the material.

Clones were read by immunoSEQ multiplex PCR, and TCRdb kept only the in-frame ones, dropping some. The table shows more than 110,000 clones, with over 65% occurring only once. Participant reports of clinical history set cohort assignment. This clonotype was sampled from a woman aged 45 to 65 who had recovered from COVID-19. Sequenced: PBMCs or T cells enriched from blood (not recorded which).

This CDR3 reads CASSPGLVRTDTQYF. DNA for the CDR3: TGCGCCAGCAGCCCCGGACTTGTGAGGACAGATACGCAGTATTTT. The gene calls are TRBV5-1 and TRBJ2-3, with D perhaps matching TRBD2 (5 bases). Between the trimmed V and J ends, which lost 4 bases and 3 bases, there was a span of 15 bases. Germline CDR1 and CDR2: SGHRS and YFSETQ. The CDR3 length is 15 residues.